The sequence of this TCR beta chain was determined in a study of shared clonotypes between healthy human individuals. Whole-study findings and limits: Of the naive CD4 clonotypes, around 4.9% were shared across several donors.

In the case of this clone: Its target is unknown. At the DNA level, this CDR3 is encoded by other sequences in the same sample as well.

This CDR3 has 13 residues. Per the germline V gene, CDR1 is SQVTM and CDR2 is ANQGSEA. The V end was cut by 3 bases, the J end by 0 bases, with 7 bases between. The run depth of the assay was deep. Clones were read by immunoSEQ multiplex PCR, and TCRdb kept only the in-frame ones, dropping some. The data contain about 2.4 million clones, roughly 93% of them singletons. This clonotype originated in a man younger than 35 in good health. Some clones in this sample may be carry-over from other donors' samples. The sequenced sample was naive CD4+ T cells from PBMCs. Subset here: CD45RA+ positively selected. This chain links TRBV29-1 with TRBJ2-3; the D gene is possibly TRBD1 (5 bases). The chain's CDR3 is CSVEKGSTDTQYF. Written as DNA, the CDR3 is TGCAGCGTTGAGAAGGGGAGCACAGATACGCAGTATTTT.